This T cell receptor (beta chain) originates from a study of OX40 agonist ivuxolimab in advanced cancers. As to this clone: The junction departs from the called germline gene at one end, perhaps through a read error.

Data came from immunoSEQ multiplex PCR; TCRdb stores just in-frame clones and leaves some out. The table includes tens of thousands of clones, approximately 84% detected once. This CDR3 has 15 residues. CDR1 SGHDT and CDR2 YYEEEE come from the germline V gene. The J gene is TRBJ1-1, the V gene TRBV5-6; TRBD1 might be the D (5 bases). The sequencing used CD4+ or CD8+ T cells sorted from blood, collected in a trial of the OX40 agonist ivuxolimab. This TCR came from an adult with an advanced solid tumor such as melanoma, head and neck, liver or kidney cancer. CDR3 protein: CASSFPSGMKTEAFF. In DNA, the CDR3 is TGTGCCAGCAGCTTCCCATCAGGGATGAAGACTGAAGCTTTCTTT.